These 2 T cell receptor beta chains were sequenced from one sample in a study of blood T cell repertoires in COVID-19. Profiled with immunoSEQ multiplex PCR; TCRdb holds only in-frame clones, not every one. This table holds approximately 30,000 clones, about 90% found once. The sample taken for sequencing was peripheral blood. These receptors were taken from a human donor in a cohort sampled during active COVID-19.

This clone was counted a single time. The rearrangement uses TRBV6-5 and TRBJ1-5; unclear D gene. The CDR3 loop spans 13 amino acids. The V and J ends lost 3 bases and 4 bases respectively, with 7 bases between them. Germline-derived CDR1 and CDR2 are MNHEY and SVGAGI. CDR3 in amino acids: CASSYGPNQPQHF. The CDR3 DNA follows: TGTGCCAGCAGTTATGGCCCTAATCAGCCCCAGCATTTT.

J is TRBJ1-5 and V is TRBV18; D is perhaps TRBD1 (6 bases). V lost 5 bases and J 3 bases, leaving 11 bases between the germline ends. The germline V gene has CDR1 KGHSH and CDR2 LQKENI. The CDR3 runs 14 residues. The CDR3 sequence: CASSADSHNQPQHF. Written as DNA, the CDR3 is TGTGCCAGCTCAGCGGACAGCCACAATCAGCCCCAGCATTTT. The whole variable domain, filled in from reference TRBV18 and TRBJ1-5, reads NAGVMQNPRHLVRRRGQEARLRCSPMKGHSHVYWYRQLPEEGLKFMVYLQKENIIDESGMPKERFSAEFPKEGPSILRIQQVVRGDSAAYFCASSADSHNQPQHFGDGTRLSIL.